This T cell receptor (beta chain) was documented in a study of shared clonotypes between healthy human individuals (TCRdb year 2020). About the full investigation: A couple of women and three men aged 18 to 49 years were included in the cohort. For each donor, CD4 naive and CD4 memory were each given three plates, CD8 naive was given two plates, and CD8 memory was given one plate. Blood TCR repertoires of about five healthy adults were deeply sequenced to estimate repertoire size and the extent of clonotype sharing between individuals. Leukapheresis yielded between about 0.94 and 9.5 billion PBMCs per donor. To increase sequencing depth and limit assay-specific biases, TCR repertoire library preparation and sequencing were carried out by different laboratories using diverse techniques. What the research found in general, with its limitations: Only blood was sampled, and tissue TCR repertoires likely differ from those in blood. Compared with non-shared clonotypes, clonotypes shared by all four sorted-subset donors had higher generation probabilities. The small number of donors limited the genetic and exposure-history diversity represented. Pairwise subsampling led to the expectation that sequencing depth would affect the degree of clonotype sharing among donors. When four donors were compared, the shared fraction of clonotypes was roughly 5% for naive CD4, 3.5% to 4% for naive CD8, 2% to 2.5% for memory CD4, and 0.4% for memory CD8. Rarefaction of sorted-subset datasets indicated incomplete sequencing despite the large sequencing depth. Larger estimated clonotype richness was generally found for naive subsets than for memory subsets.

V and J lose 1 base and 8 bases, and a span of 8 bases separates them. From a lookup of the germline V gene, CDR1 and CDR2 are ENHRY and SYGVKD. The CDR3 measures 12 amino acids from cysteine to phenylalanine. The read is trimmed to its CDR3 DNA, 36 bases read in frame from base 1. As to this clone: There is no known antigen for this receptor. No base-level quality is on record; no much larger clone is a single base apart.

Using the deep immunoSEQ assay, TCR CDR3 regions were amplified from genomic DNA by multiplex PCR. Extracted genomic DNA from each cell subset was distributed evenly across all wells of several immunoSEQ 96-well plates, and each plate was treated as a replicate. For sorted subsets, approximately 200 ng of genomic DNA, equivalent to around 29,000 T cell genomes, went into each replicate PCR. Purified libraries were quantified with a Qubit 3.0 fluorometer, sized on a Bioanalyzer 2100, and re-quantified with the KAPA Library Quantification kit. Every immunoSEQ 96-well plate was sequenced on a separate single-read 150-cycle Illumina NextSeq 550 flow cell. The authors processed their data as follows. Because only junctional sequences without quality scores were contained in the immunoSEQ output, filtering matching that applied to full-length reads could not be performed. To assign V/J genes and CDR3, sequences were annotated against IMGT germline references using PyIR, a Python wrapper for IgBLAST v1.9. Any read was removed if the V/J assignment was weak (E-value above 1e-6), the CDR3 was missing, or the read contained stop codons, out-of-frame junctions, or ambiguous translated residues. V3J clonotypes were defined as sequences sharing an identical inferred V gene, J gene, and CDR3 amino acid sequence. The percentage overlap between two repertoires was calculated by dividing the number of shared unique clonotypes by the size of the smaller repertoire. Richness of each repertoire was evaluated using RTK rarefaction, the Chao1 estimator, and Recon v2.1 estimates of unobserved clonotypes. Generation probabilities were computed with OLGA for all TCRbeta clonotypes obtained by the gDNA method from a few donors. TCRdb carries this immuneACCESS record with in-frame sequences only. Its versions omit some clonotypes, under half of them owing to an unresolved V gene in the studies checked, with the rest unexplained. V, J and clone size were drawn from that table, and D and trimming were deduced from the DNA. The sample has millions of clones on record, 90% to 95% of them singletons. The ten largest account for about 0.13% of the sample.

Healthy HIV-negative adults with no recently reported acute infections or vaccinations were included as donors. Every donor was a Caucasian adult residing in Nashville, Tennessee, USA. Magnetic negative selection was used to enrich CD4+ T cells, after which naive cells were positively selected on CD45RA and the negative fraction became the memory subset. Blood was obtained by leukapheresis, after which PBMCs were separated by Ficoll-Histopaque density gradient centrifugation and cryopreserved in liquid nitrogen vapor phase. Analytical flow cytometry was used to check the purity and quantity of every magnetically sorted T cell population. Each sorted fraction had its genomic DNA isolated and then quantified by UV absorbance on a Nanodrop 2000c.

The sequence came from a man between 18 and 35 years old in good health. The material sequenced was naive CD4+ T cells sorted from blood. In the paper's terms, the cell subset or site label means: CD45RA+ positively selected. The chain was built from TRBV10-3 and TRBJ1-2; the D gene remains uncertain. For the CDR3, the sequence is CAISEWASGYTF. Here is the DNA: TGTGCCATCAGTGAGTGGGCGTCCGGCTACACCTTC.